One and the same sample provided the 23 T cell receptor beta chains below, sequenced in a study of blood T cell repertoires in COVID-19. The repertoire was sequenced with immunoSEQ multiplex PCR; TCRdb's copy has only in-frame clones and lacks some. The sample records approximately 200,000 clones, about nine tenths being singletons. The sample was PBMCs or T cells enriched from blood (not recorded which). The source is a man younger than 35 with acute COVID-19.

This clone was counted a single time. The chain is built from TRBV18 and TRBJ1-2; 10 positions match TRBD1. Germline CDR1 reads KGHSH; CDR2 reads LQKENI. The CDR3 extends over 18 amino acids. The V and J ends lost 3 bases and 1 base, in that order; junction bases with no gene match: 11. The CDR3 DNA follows: TGTGCCAGCTCACCCCTTGGGGGACAGGGGATCAATAACTATGGCTACACCTTC. Its translation: CASSPLGGQGINNYGYTF.

This clone was seen just once. The V call is TRBV5-8, the J call TRBJ1-1; 7 bases are shared with TRBD1. CDR1 is SGHTS, CDR2 YDEGEE, per germline. The CDR3 is 15 residues long. The V segment lost 2 bases and the J segment 2 bases; nucleotides outside the gene matches: 6. DNA of the CDR3: TGTGCCAGCAGCTTCGGGGACAGATCCAACACTGAAGCTTTCTTT. It is translated as CASSFGDRSNTEAFF.

The chain recombines TRBV5-4 with TRBJ2-3, with a tentative D call TRBD2 (6 bases). The ends were cut back, 2 bases at V and 1 base at J, with 8 bases in the middle. The CDR3 spans 14 residues. From germline, CDR1 is SGHNT and CDR2 YYREEE (reference sequence). In DNA form, the CDR3 reads TGTGCCAGCAGCTTTGGCGGGGGCACAGATACGCAGTATTTT. This encodes CASSFGGGTDTQYF.

The chain combines TRBV19 with TRBJ1-3; D not resolved. Germline V CDR1 and CDR2: LNHDA, SQIVND (reference sequence). The CDR3 consists of 14 residues. V shed 3 bases and J shed 2 bases, with 8 bases lying between them. CDR3 DNA sequence: TGTGCCAGTAGTATGGGCACCCCTGGAAACACCATATATTTT. It specifies CASSMGTPGNTIYF.

The chain has TRBV12-5 and TRBJ2-7, with D perhaps TRBD1 (5 bases). The germline CDR1 and CDR2 sequences are LGHNT and FRNRAP. The CDR3 loop spans 13 amino acids. Trimming left V 5 bases short and J 3 bases short, with 11 bases between. CDR3 DNA sequence: TGTGCTAGTGGTGGACATATCGACTACGAGCAGTACTTC. This codes for CASGGHIDYEQYF. Variable domain in full (rest from reference TRBV12-5 and TRBJ2-7): DARVTQTPRHKVTEMGQEVTMRCQPILGHNTVFWYRQTMMQGLELLAYFRNRAPLDDSGMPKDRFSAEMPDATLATLKIQPSEPRDSAVYFCASGGHIDYEQYFGPGTRLTVT.

The chain carries TRBV4-1 and TRBJ1-5; possible D gene TRBD1, 5 bases. Trimming took 5 bases from V and 4 from J, leaving 12 bases between them. Germline V lookup: CDR1 MGHRA, CDR2 YSYEKL. This CDR3 is built from 14 residues. The CDR3 region is CASSGLEGNQPQHF. The CDR3 bases are TGCGCCAGCAGCGGCCTGGAGGGGAATCAGCCCCAGCATTTT.

The V gene is TRBV11-2, the J gene TRBJ2-1; 13 nucleotides align to TRBD2. The V gene end was trimmed by 1 base and the J gene end by 8 bases; junction bases not matched to a gene: 2. The germline gives CDR1 SGHAT, CDR2 FQNNGV. This CDR3 region has 15 residues. The CDR3 sequence: CASSLGGLAGHEQFF. The CDR3 DNA reads TGTGCCAGCAGCTTAGGGGGACTAGCGGGACATGAGCAGTTCTTC.

The rearrangement joins TRBV20-1 to TRBJ1-1; possibly TRBD1 for D (6 bases). The CDR3 covers 11 residues. Deletions cut 6 bases from V and 6 bases from J, with 11 bases between. Germline lookup yields CDR1 DFQATT and CDR2 SNEGSKA (reference sequence). CDR3 in amino acids: CSAKQGPEAFF. The CDR3 DNA follows: TGCAGTGCCAAACAGGGTCCTGAAGCTTTCTTT.

J is TRBJ2-3 and V is TRBV11-3; 10 nucleotides line up with TRBD2. The CDR3 is 18 amino acids. Germline assignment: CDR1 SGHNT and CDR2 YENEEA. Unmatched junction bases numbered 13, after V lost 1 base and J lost 6 bases. The CDR3 DNA reads TGTGCCAGCAGCTTAGGTCCCAACCCTAGCGGGAGCGGGGATACGCAGTATTTT. Translating it yields CASSLGPNPSGSGDTQYF. Complete variable domain (other parts from reference TRBV11-3 and TRBJ2-3): EAGVVQSPRYKIIEKKQPVAFWCNPISGHNTLYWYLQNLGQGPELLIRYENEEAVDDSQLPKDRFSAERLKGVDSTLKIQPAELGDSAVYLCASSLGPNPSGSGDTQYFGPGTRLTVL.

This clone was seen only once. This chain joins TRBV9 and TRBJ2-5; perhaps TRBD1 as D (5 bases). V lost 3 bases and J lost 5, with 17 bases in between. CDR3 size: 15 residues. Germline V gives CDR1 SGDLS, CDR2 YYNGEE. The CDR3 nucleotides are TGTGCCAGCAGCGCTCAGGTAGGGGTCGGGGAGACCCAGTACTTC. It is translated as CASSAQVGVGETQYF. The whole variable domain, remainder taken from reference TRBV9 and TRBJ2-5, is DSGVTQTPKHLITATGQRVTLRCSPRSGDLSVYWYQQSLDQGLQFLIQYYNGEERAKGNILERFSAQQFPDLHSELNLSSLELGDSALYFCASSAQVGVGETQYFGPGTRLLVL.

The gene calls are TRBV5-1 and TRBJ2-7, with D possibly matching TRBD1 (7 bases). This CDR3 comprises 14 residues. The V end lost 4 bases, the J end lost 5 bases, and 16 bases lay between the germline ends. Germline CDR1 is SGHRS and CDR2 is YFSETQ. The CDR3, as DNA: TGCGCCAGCAGCCCAGGAGGGGGCGGGAACGAGCAGTACTTC. Encoded protein: CASSPGGGGNEQYF. Using reference TRBV5-1 and TRBJ2-7 for the parts outside the CDR3, the full variable domain is KAGVTQTPRYLIKTRGQQVTLSCSPISGHRSVSWYQQTPGQGLQFLFEYFSETQRNKGNFPGRFSGRQFSNSRSEMNVSTLELGDSALYLCASSPGGGGNEQYFGPGTRLTVT.

The chain employs TRBV7-2 and TRBJ2-3; no reliable D call. Trimming took off 0 bases at V and 0 bases at J, with 4 bases between the two ends. Germline V gene data show CDR1 as SGHTA and CDR2 as FQGNSA. This CDR3 region has 14 residues. CDR3 DNA: TGTGCCAGCAGCTTAGCAGCTAGCACAGATACGCAGTATTTT. It is translated as CASSLAASTDTQYF.

This clone has a single count. The chain is built from TRBV2 and TRBJ2-5; 12 bases map to TRBD2. The CDR3 loop spans 17 amino acids. Trimming removed 3 bases from V and 4 bases from J; junction bases left unmatched: 9. In germline, CDR1 is SNHLY, CDR2 FYNNEI. The CDR3 sequence is CASSEGRLAGARETQYF. The CDR3 region has the DNA TGTGCCAGCAGTGAGGGTCGACTAGCGGGAGCTAGAGAGACCCAGTACTTC.

The chain is built from TRBV4-3 and TRBJ2-1; 7 bases align to TRBD1. The CDR3 spans 16 residues. Germline CDR1 LGHNA, CDR2 YSLEER. Trimming at V came to 3 bases and at J to 2 bases, leaving 7 bases not matched to a gene. Here the CDR3 reads CASSQDRIGPYNEQFF. In nucleotides, the CDR3 is TGCGCCAGCAGCCAGGACAGGATAGGCCCCTACAATGAGCAGTTCTTC.

This clone was counted once. This rearrangement joins TRBV7-9 to TRBJ2-1, with 7 bases identical to TRBD1. Per germline, CDR1 SEHNR and CDR2 FQNEAQ (reference sequence). V trimming: 1 base; J trimming: 6 bases; junction bases outside the gene matches: 0. CDR3 length: 13 amino acids. The CDR3 is CASSLDRGNEQFF. CDR3 bases: TGTGCCAGCAGCTTAGACAGGGGCAATGAGCAGTTCTTC.

V usage is TRBV2 and J usage is TRBJ2-7; 7 bases match TRBD1. V lost 1 base, J lost 0 bases, and 3 bases stayed unmatched. CDR3 size: 15 residues. Germline CDR1 and CDR2: SNHLY and FYNNEI. CDR3 residues: CASSEEGTVSYEQYF. Written as DNA, the CDR3 is TGTGCCAGCAGTGAAGAGGGGACAGTCTCCTACGAGCAGTACTTC.

The chain employs TRBV7-8 and TRBJ2-7; 11 nucleotides agree with TRBD1. V trimming: 4 bases; J trimming: 4 bases; junction bases outside the gene matches: 3. This CDR3 contains 14 residues. The germline V gene has CDR1 SGHVS and CDR2 FQNEAQ. The CDR3 protein is CASSSGQGAYEQYF. CDR3 DNA sequence: TGTGCCAGCAGCTCAGGACAGGGGGCGTACGAGCAGTACTTC.

V usage is TRBV3-1 (or the pseudogene TRBV3-2) and J usage is TRBJ1-2, with 12 positions matching TRBD1. V gave up 1 base and J gave up 8 bases; unmatched junction bases: 5. The CDR3 sequence is 15 residues long. Germline-derived CDR1 and CDR2 are LGHDT and YNNKEL (reference sequence). For the CDR3, the DNA is TGTGCCAGCAGCCAAGCCGGGACAGGGGGCGAAGGCTACACCTTC. Encoded protein: CASSQAGTGGEGYTF.

V usage is TRBV27 and J usage is TRBJ1-5; TRBD1 matches 9 bases. The CDR3 is 14 residues long. Germline CDR1 is MNHEY and CDR2 is SMNVEV (reference sequence). J gave up 7 bases and V 9 bases, and 10 bases lay outside the gene matches. CDR3 nucleotides: TGTGCCAGTACTACAGGGGGCATGGGGCAGCCCCAGCATTTT. This gives the protein CASTTGGMGQPQHF.

This chain uses TRBV6-5 with TRBJ1-2; D is undetermined. This CDR3 region has 13 residues. The V gene lost 6 bases and the J gene lost 2 bases, with 10 bases spanning the gap. Germline V gene data show CDR1 as MNHEY and CDR2 as SVGAGI. Here the CDR3 DNA reads TGTGCCAGCAGGCGGGAGTCAAACTATGGCTACACCTTC. Translation: CASRRESNYGYTF.

The J gene is TRBJ2-3, the V gene TRBV30; 10 bases are shared with TRBD2. Germline V gene data show CDR1 as GTSNPN and CDR2 as SVGIG (reference sequence). This CDR3 has 14 residues. After removal of 2 bases from V and 7 bases from J, the junction contained 6 bases not matched to a gene. The CDR3 coding sequence is TGTGCCTGGAGTACTAGCGGGATCCACCATACGCAGTATTTT. Translation: CAWSTSGIHHTQYF.

The genes are TRBV24-1 and TRBJ1-5; D remains ambiguous. CDR3 length: 13 residues. The germline V gene has CDR1 KGHDR and CDR2 SFDVKD. V lost 3 bases, J lost 4 bases, and 6 bases lay in between. DNA of the CDR3: TGTGCCACCAGTGATGCAGGAAATCAGCCCCAGCATTTT. It is translated as CATSDAGNQPQHF.

J is TRBJ2-1 and V is TRBV19; TRBD2 matches at 8 bases. The V gene's germline CDR1 is LNHDA and CDR2 SQIVND (reference sequence). V was pared by 3 bases and J by 8 bases, with 6 bases of the junction left unmatched. This CDR3 comprises 14 residues. CDR3: CASSMGLDAHEQFF. As DNA, the CDR3 is TGTGCCAGTAGTATGGGACTAGATGCCCATGAGCAGTTCTTC.